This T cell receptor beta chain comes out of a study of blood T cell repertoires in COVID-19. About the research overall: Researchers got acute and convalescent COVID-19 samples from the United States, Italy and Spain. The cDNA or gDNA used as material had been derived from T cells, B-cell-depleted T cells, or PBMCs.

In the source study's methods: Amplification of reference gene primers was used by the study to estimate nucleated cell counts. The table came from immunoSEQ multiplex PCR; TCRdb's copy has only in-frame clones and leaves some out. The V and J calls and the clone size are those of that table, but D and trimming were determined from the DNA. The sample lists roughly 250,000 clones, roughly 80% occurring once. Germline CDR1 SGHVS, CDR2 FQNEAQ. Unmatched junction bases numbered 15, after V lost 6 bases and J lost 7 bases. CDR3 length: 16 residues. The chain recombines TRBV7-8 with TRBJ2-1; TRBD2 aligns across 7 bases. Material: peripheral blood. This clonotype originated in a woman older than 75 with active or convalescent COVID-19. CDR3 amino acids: CASSLSGPREGNEQFF. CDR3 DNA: TGTGCCAGCAGTTTGAGCGGTCCGAGGGAGGGAAATGAGCAGTTCTTC. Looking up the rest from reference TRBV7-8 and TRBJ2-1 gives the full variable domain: GAGVSQSPRYKVAKRGQDVALRCDPISGHVSLFWYQQALGQGPEFLTYFQNEAQLDKSGLPSDRFFAERPEGSVSTLKIQRTQQEDSAVYLCASSLSGPREGNEQFFGPGTRLTVL.